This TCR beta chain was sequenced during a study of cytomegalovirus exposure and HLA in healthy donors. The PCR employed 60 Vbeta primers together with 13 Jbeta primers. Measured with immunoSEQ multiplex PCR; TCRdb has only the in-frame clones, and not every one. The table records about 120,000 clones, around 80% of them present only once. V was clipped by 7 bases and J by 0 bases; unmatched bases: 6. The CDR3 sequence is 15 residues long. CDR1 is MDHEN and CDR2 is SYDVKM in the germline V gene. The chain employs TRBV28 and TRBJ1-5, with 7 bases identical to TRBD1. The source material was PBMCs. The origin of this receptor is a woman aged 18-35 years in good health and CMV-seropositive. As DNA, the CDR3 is TGTGCCAGCACCCCGACAGGGCATAGCAATCAGCCCCAGCATTTT. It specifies CASTPTGHSNQPQHF.